This is a list of T cell receptor beta chains from one sample in a study of shared clonotypes between healthy human individuals. TCRdb's table, derived via immunoSEQ multiplex PCR, lists solely in-frame clones and lacks some. The table lists 190,000 or so clones, 60% to 75% of them singletons. Source material: memory CD4+ T cells sorted from blood. The receptors here all came from a man aged 25-45 years in good health. Both conserved end residues are part of each CDR3. The D gene is left open where the match is weak. Where a row states a size, it is once, few, many or the class of an expanded clone; other rows omit it.

d_gene	v_gene	abundance	j_gene	CDR3aa	CDR3nt
.	TRBV28	.	TRBJ1-5	CASRFQHSNQPQHF	TGTGCCAGCAGGTTTCAGCATAGCAATCAGCCCCAGCATTTT
.	TRBV7-9	.	TRBJ1-1	CASSWVGGTEAFF	TGTGCCAGCAGCTGGGTGGGGGGCACTGAAGCTTTCTTT
TRBD1	TRBV4-1	once	TRBJ1-4	CASSQAPGQHRGEKLFF	TGCGCCAGCAGCCAAGCCCCGGGACAGCATCGGGGTGAAAAACTGTTTTTT
TRBD1	TRBV5-4	.	TRBJ2-2	CASRRVTGGVTGELFF	TGTGCCAGCAGGCGGGTCACAGGGGGAGTCACCGGGGAGCTGTTTTTT
TRBD1	TRBV28	.	TRBJ2-7	CASSFSGNRGYEQYF	TGTGCCAGCAGTTTCTCTGGCAACAGGGGCTACGAGCAGTACTTC
TRBD1	TRBV14	few	TRBJ2-4	CASSLQGAFGKNIQYF	TGTGCCAGCAGCCTACAGGGGGCGTTTGGCAAAAACATTCAGTACTTC
.	TRBV27	few	TRBJ2-3	CASSLSSRLSSTDTQYF	TGTGCCAGCAGTTTATCGAGTCGTCTTTCTAGCACAGATACGCAGTATTTT
.	TRBV6-5	once	TRBJ2-7	CASSISGTDYEQYF	TGTGCCAGCAGTATATCCGGGACTGACTACGAGCAGTACTTC
.	TRBV29-1	.	TRBJ2-1	CSVDYSAPTRSAYNEQFF	TGCAGCGTTGACTACAGTGCCCCGACTCGAAGCGCCTACAATGAGCAGTTCTTC
.	TRBV6-5	.	TRBJ1-2	CASSSGGGRGYTF	TGTGCCAGCAGTTCCGGAGGGGGGAGGGGCTACACCTTC
.	TRBV28	.	TRBJ2-1	CASSTRRTSYNEQFF	TGTGCCAGCAGCACCCGAAGGACGTCCTACAATGAGCAGTTCTTC
.	TRBV5-1	few	TRBJ2-3	CASSLGALASDTQYF	TGCGCCAGCAGCTTGGGAGCCCTGGCGTCAGATACGCAGTATTTT
TRBD1	TRBV5-4	.	TRBJ1-1	CASSGANRGRTEAFF	TGTGCCAGCAGCGGCGCCAACAGGGGGAGAACTGAAGCTTTCTTT
TRBD1	TRBV29-1	.	TRBJ2-2	CSVTDRGLVGELFF	TGCAGCGTAACGGACAGGGGTTTGGTCGGGGAGCTGTTTTTT
.	TRBV6-6	once	TRBJ1-1	CASNPPENTEAFF	TGTGCCAGCAATCCACCTGAGAACACTGAAGCTTTCTTT
.	TRBV10-3	few	TRBJ1-1	CAISDKGSTEAFF	TGTGCCATCAGTGATAAGGGAAGCACTGAAGCTTTCTTT
.	TRBV7-2	.	TRBJ2-7	CASSLAFRGSEQYF	TGTGCCAGCAGCTTAGCGTTTCGAGGGTCCGAGCAGTACTTC
TRBD1	TRBV19	.	TRBJ2-7	CASSTSHLGQGSYEQYF	TGTGCCAGTAGTACGTCGCACCTGGGACAGGGGTCCTACGAGCAGTACTTC
.	TRBV5-6	.	TRBJ1-2	CASRPPGGPFGYTF	TGTGCCAGCAGGCCCCCCGGGGGTCCTTTCGGCTACACCTTC
TRBD1	TRBV28	.	TRBJ2-7	CASRTGGVYEQYF	TGTGCCAGCAGGACAGGGGGTGTTTACGAGCAGTACTTC
TRBD1	TRBV29-1	.	TRBJ2-5	CSTAGTADQETQYF	TGCAGCACGGCCGGGACAGCAGACCAAGAGACCCAGTACTTC
.	TRBV11-2	.	TRBJ2-3	CASSLAVPGSATQYF	TGTGCCAGCAGCTTAGCCGTTCCGGGGTCTGCTACGCAGTATTTT
.	TRBV2	.	TRBJ1-3	CASSALGNTIYF	TGTGCCAGCAGTGCCCTGGGAAACACCATATATTTT
.	TRBV27	few	TRBJ2-7	CASSLSLVLSSYEQYF	TGTGCCAGCAGTTTATCTCTAGTGCTGAGCTCCTACGAGCAGTACTTC
TRBD1	TRBV7-6	.	TRBJ2-5	CASSLGHGQGVKTQYF	TGTGCCAGCAGCTTAGGACACGGACAGGGGGTAAAGACCCAGTACTTC
TRBD1	TRBV7-8	.	TRBJ2-1	CASSSYRGHEQFF	TGTGCCAGCAGCTCGTACAGGGGCCATGAGCAGTTCTTC
TRBD1	TRBV28	.	TRBJ2-1	CASSFSGQGVGEQFF	TGTGCCAGCAGTTTTAGCGGACAGGGGGTTGGAGAGCAGTTCTTC
.	TRBV7-2	.	TRBJ1-2	CASAPGDYGYTF	TGTGCCAGCGCGCCGGGGGACTATGGCTACACCTTC
.	TRBV19	.	TRBJ2-1	CASSARYDSYNEQFF	TGTGCCAGTAGTGCACGATATGACTCCTACAATGAGCAGTTCTTC
TRBD2	TRBV10-2	once	TRBJ2-7	CASSEGGLAGPFYEQYF	TGCGCCAGCAGTGAGGGGGGACTAGCGGGCCCATTCTACGAGCAGTACTTC
TRBD2	TRBV27	.	TRBJ2-7	CASSSRGGWGTRIYEQYF	TGTGCCAGCAGTTCCAGAGGGGGGTGGGGGACTAGGATCTACGAGCAGTACTTC
.	TRBV30	.	TRBJ1-2	CAWSVWRERYTF	TGTGCCTGGAGTGTTTGGAGGGAACGCTACACCTTC
.	TRBV6-5	.	TRBJ1-5	CASSEDNQPQHF	TGTGCCAGCAGTGAGGACAATCAGCCCCAGCATTTT
.	TRBV4-2	.	TRBJ1-2	CASSQDPKRGYTF	TGTGCCAGCAGCCAAGATCCTAAACGGGGCTACACCTTC
.	TRBV5-1	.	TRBJ2-7	CASRGGPLEQYF	TGCGCCAGCAGGGGCGGCCCACTCGAGCAGTACTTC
TRBD2	TRBV5-6	.	TRBJ2-7	CASSFRASGRYEQYF	TGTGCCAGCAGCTTCAGGGCTAGCGGGAGGTACGAGCAGTACTTC
.	TRBV5-6	few	TRBJ2-2	CASSQNTGELFF	TGTGCCAGCAGCCAAAACACCGGGGAGCTGTTTTTT
.	TRBV7-2	.	TRBJ1-5	CASSWAGTNQPQHF	TGTGCCAGCAGCTGGGCAGGTACCAATCAGCCCCAGCATTTT
TRBD2	TRBV28	.	TRBJ2-3	CASSLGGRLDTQYF	TGTGCCAGCAGTTTGGGCGGGAGGCTTGATACGCAGTATTTT
.	TRBV29-1	.	TRBJ1-1	CSVALQGNTEAFF	TGCAGCGTGGCACTACAGGGGAACACTGAAGCTTTCTTT
.	TRBV14	.	TRBJ2-3	CASMGRGGTDTQYF	TGTGCCAGCATGGGGCGCGGTGGGACAGATACGCAGTATTTT
TRBD2	TRBV29-1	.	TRBJ2-5	CSVPGTSGTETQYF	TGCAGCGTTCCTGGGACTAGCGGCACAGAGACCCAGTACTTC
TRBD1	TRBV10-3	.	TRBJ1-1	CAAGQAGDTEAFF	TGTGCCGCTGGACAGGCGGGGGACACTGAAGCTTTCTTT
.	TRBV11-3	.	TRBJ2-3	CASSFGQGIEDTQYF	TGTGCCAGCAGCTTCGGGCAGGGGATAGAAGATACGCAGTATTTT
.	TRBV5-4	.	TRBJ2-3	CASSPGEDTQYF	TGTGCCAGCTCCCCGGGGGAGGATACGCAGTATTTT
.	TRBV5-1	.	TRBJ2-7	CASSLGGPSGYEQYF	TGCGCCAGCAGCTTGGGCGGACCGAGTGGCTACGAGCAGTACTTC